These 30 T cell receptor beta chains originate from one sample sequenced in a study of T-cell reconstitution after alpha-beta-depleted transplantation in children. Preparation of the TCRbeta library used unique molecular identifiers. A single record per CDR3 protein comes from TCRdb applying MiXCR to the PCR reads. This sample has some 200,000 distinct CDR3 sequences, with approximately 6.9% found just once. The sequences come from PBMCs, collected before TCRalphabeta/CD19-depleted stem cell transplant. These receptors all come from a boy aged 2-15 years with acute lymphoblastic leukemia, due to receive a stem cell transplant.

Concerning this clonotype itself: A read error may be the cause here, since a much bigger clone is one base away. V gene TRBV3-1 combines with J gene TRBJ2-1; D may be TRBD2 (6 bases). The CDR3 is 16 residues long. Germline CDR1 is LGHDT and CDR2 is YNNKEL (reference sequence). CDR3 nucleotide sequence: TGTGTCAGCAGCCAAGATCCGGCGGGAAGGTACAATGAGCAGTTCTTC. Protein sequence: CVSSQDPAGRYNEQFF.

This clonotype was found many times. The chain carries TRBV12-3 or TRBV12-4 and TRBJ2-3; perhaps D is TRBD1 or TRBD2 (5 bases each). CDR3 size: 14 residues. Trimming removed 1 base from V and 2 bases from J, with 7 bases in between. The chain's CDR3 is CASSLGGYTDTQYF. As DNA, the CDR3 is TGTGCCAGCAGTTTAGGGGGGTACACAGATACGCAGTATTTT.

This clonotype occurred many times. The rearrangement links TRBV9 to TRBJ2-5, with TRBD2 identical over 9 bases. Germline V CDR1 and CDR2: SGDLS, YYNGEE. The CDR3 is 15 amino acids. With V trimmed by 2 bases and J by 5 bases, 7 bases remained unmatched. This CDR3 reads CASSVRAGGGETQYF. The DNA for the CDR3 is TGTGCCAGCAGCGTGAGAGCGGGGGGCGGGGAGACCCAGTACTTC.

This clonotype has at least ten counts. This sequence joins TRBV29-1 and TRBJ2-7; TRBD2 is a possible D gene (5 bases). Trimming removed 6 bases from V and 6 bases from J, with 21 bases in between. CDR1 is SQVTM and CDR2 is ANQGSEA in the germline V gene. This CDR3 comprises 14 residues. The CDR3 region has the DNA TGCAGCGTCAAAACCGGGAATCCGTGGGGCGAGCAGTACTTC. Protein product: CSVKTGNPWGEQYF.

This clonotype was seen many times. The genes are TRBV6-5 and TRBJ2-1, with D perhaps TRBD1 or TRBD2 (5 bases each). The germline V gene has CDR1 MNHEY and CDR2 SVGAGI. The CDR3 covers 15 residues. Trimming stripped 0 bases from V and 5 bases from J, with 11 bases between. CDR3 DNA: TGTGCCAGCAGTTACTCCGGGACCGTCCACAATGAGCAGTTCTTC. It yields the protein CASSYSGTVHNEQFF.

This chain joins TRBV25-1 and TRBJ2-3; D could derive from TRBD1 or TRBD2 (5 bases each). Germline lookup yields CDR1 MGHDK and CDR2 SYGVNS. V gave up 2 bases and J gave up 7 bases, with 25 bases separating them. The CDR3 runs to 18 residues. The DNA of the CDR3 is TGTGCCAGCAGTGAACCCGACATCGAGGGGCCCCATGGTCATACGCAGTATTTT. Translating it yields CASSEPDIEGPHGHTQYF.

This clonotype was detected only a few times. The chain links TRBV30 to TRBJ2-7, with TRBD1 identical over 11 bases. The CDR3 loop spans 16 amino acids. Germline-derived CDR1 and CDR2 are GTSNPN and SVGIG (reference sequence). Germline trimming cut 5 bases from V and 6 bases from J; bases unmatched to any gene: 15. The DNA of the CDR3 is TGTGCCTGGGGGGAGCTTAGGGGACAGGGGGTCGGCGAGCAGTACTTC. Translating gives CAWGELRGQGVGEQYF.

Only a few counts were recorded for this clonotype. This chain joins TRBV29-1 and TRBJ2-5; 9 positions match TRBD2. CDR3 length: 14 amino acids. The V segment lost 7 bases and the J segment 1 base; nucleotides outside the gene matches: 7. Germline CDR1 reads SQVTM; CDR2 reads ANQGSEA. The CDR3 region is CSANSGRPQETQYF. Written as DNA, the CDR3 is TGCAGCGCCAATAGCGGGAGACCCCAAGAGACCCAGTACTTC.

This clonotype was counted many times. The chain uses TRBV2 and TRBJ1-1; 9 nucleotides line up with TRBD1. The CDR3 totals 17 residues. Germline V gives CDR1 SNHLY, CDR2 FYNNEI. J lost 3 bases, V lost 7 bases, and 15 bases had no gene match. In DNA form, the CDR3 reads TGTGCCAGCAAAGGTCGACAGGGGGGCGGTTACTACACTGAAGCTTTCTTT. Residues: CASKGRQGGGYYTEAFF. The full variable domain, in which reference TRBV2 and TRBJ1-1 provide the parts outside the CDR3, is EPEVTQTPSHQVTQMGQEVILRCVPISNHLYFYWYRQILGQKVEFLVSFYNNEISEKSEIFDDQFSVERPDGSNFTLKIRSTKLEDSAMYFCASKGRQGGGYYTEAFFGQGTRLTVV.

This clonotype was seen repeatedly, ten times or more. The rearrangement joins TRBV20-1 to TRBJ1-1; D remains ambiguous. Germline lookup yields CDR1 DFQATT and CDR2 SNEGSKA (reference sequence). The CDR3 has 14 amino acids. V dropped 0 bases and J dropped 9 bases, with 17 bases sitting between them. CDR3 loop: CSARDPPPGSKAFF. CDR3 bases: TGCAGTGCTAGAGATCCCCCCCCCGGAAGTAAAGCTTTCTTT.

CDR3 DNA sequence: TGTGCCAGCAGCCGTGTTGTACTAGCGGGGGTCACAGATACGCAGTATTTT. Protein product: CASSRVVLAGVTDTQYF. The chain links TRBV28 to TRBJ2-3; 11 bases map to TRBD2. The V segment lost 6 bases and the J segment 2 bases; nucleotides outside the gene matches: 10. Per germline, CDR1 MDHEN and CDR2 SYDVKM. The CDR3 is made up of 17 amino acids.

In its sample, this clonotype was seen many times. The genes are TRBV20-1 and TRBJ2-2; D uncertain. This CDR3 is built from 12 residues. Germline assignment: CDR1 DFQATT and CDR2 SNEGSKA (reference sequence). In nucleotides, the CDR3 is TGCAGCGCCCTTCGCCAGGCCGGGGAGCTGTTTTTT. Translated, it gives CSALRQAGELFF.

This clonotype was found many times. V and J are TRBV15 and TRBJ2-1; D perhaps matches TRBD1 (7 bases). The CDR3 is 16 amino acids. Between the trimmed V and J ends, which lost 0 bases and 6 bases, there was a span of 15 bases. Germline V CDR1 and CDR2: LNHNV, YYDKDF (reference sequence). CDR3 protein: CATSRERQGDFNEQFF. Written as DNA, the CDR3 is TGTGCCACCAGCAGAGAGCGGCAGGGGGACTTCAATGAGCAGTTCTTC.

Many counts were recorded for this clonotype. J is TRBJ2-1 and V is TRBV4-3; 7 bases map to TRBD2. Germline CDR1 is LGHNA and CDR2 is YSLEER. V was clipped by 4 bases and J by 3 bases; unmatched bases: 9. This CDR3 has 16 amino acids. The CDR3 region is CASSLGREILYNEQFF. The CDR3 DNA follows: TGCGCCAGCAGCCTTGGGCGGGAGATACTCTACAATGAGCAGTTCTTC.

A few counts support this clonotype. The chain joins TRBV6-5 to TRBJ2-7; the D gene is possibly TRBD2 (5 bases). In germline, CDR1 is MNHEY, CDR2 SVGAGI. The CDR3 is 15 residues long. With 0 bases removed from V and 0 bases from J, the gap between germline ends came to 9 bases. The CDR3 reads CASSYSGETSYEQYF. As DNA, the CDR3 is TGTGCCAGCAGTTACTCTGGGGAGACCTCCTACGAGCAGTACTTC.

This clonotype was recorded many times. V gene TRBV4-2 combines with J gene TRBJ2-5; perhaps TRBD2 as D (5 bases). The CDR3 has 17 residues. Germline V lookup: CDR1 LGHNA, CDR2 YNFKEQ. The V gene lost 2 bases and the J gene lost 1 base, with 17 bases spanning the gap. Here the CDR3 DNA reads TGTGCCAGCAGCCAAAGGCTAGCCAAACTCATCCAAGAGACCCAGTACTTC. Its protein is CASSQRLAKLIQETQYF.

This clonotype was counted many times. The gene calls are TRBV7-9 and TRBJ2-1; TRBD2 matches at 12 bases. Germline assignment: CDR1 SEHNR and CDR2 FQNEAQ (reference sequence). CDR3 size: 16 residues. The V gene end was trimmed by 2 bases and the J gene end by 7 bases; junction bases not matched to a gene: 6. The CDR3 reads CASSLRLAGGPNEQFF. In nucleotides, the CDR3 is TGTGCCAGCAGCTTAAGGCTAGCGGGGGGGCCTAATGAGCAGTTCTTC.

The rearrangement uses TRBV4-2 and TRBJ2-5; TRBD1 is a possible D gene (6 bases). Germline assignment: CDR1 LGHNA and CDR2 YNFKEQ. This CDR3 is built from 16 residues. V dropped 5 bases and J dropped 1 base, with 17 bases sitting between them. CDR3 residues: CASSRGSGGSQETQYF. CDR3 coding DNA: TGTGCCAGCAGCAGGGGGAGCGGAGGAAGCCAAGAGACCCAGTACTTC.

This clonotype was recorded at least ten times. The V call is TRBV29-1, the J call TRBJ2-1; 7 bases match TRBD1. The CDR3 is made up of 11 amino acids. Germline V gives CDR1 SQVTM, CDR2 ANQGSEA. Trimming cost V 6 bases and J 7 bases; bases outside gene matches: 3. Written as DNA, the CDR3 is TGCAGCGTCGACAGGGCTAATGAGCAGTTCTTC. This sequence encodes CSVDRANEQFF.

The V gene is TRBV7-6, the J gene TRBJ1-1, with D possibly being TRBD1 (5 bases). This CDR3 is 14 amino acids long. The V end was cut by 5 bases, the J end by 1 base, with 11 bases between. Germline values: CDR1 SGHVS, CDR2 FNYEAQ. The CDR3 reads CASSPGGANTEAFF. Written as DNA, the CDR3 is TGTGCCAGCAGCCCAGGAGGGGCGAACACTGAAGCTTTCTTT.

The V gene is TRBV11-2, the J gene TRBJ1-5; D is undetermined. The CDR3 spans 19 residues. Germline loops: CDR1 SGHAT, CDR2 FQNNGV. V lost 1 base and J lost 1, with 20 bases in between. The CDR3 protein is CASSLGRAPRSGSNQPQHF. CDR3 DNA: TGTGCCAGCAGCTTAGGTAGAGCCCCTCGTTCGGGAAGCAATCAGCCCCAGCATTTT.

This clonotype has at least ten counts. This rearrangement joins TRBV27 to TRBJ2-3; TRBD2 might be the D (6 bases). V was trimmed by 10 bases and J by 8 bases, leaving 25 bases between them. The germline CDR1 and CDR2 sequences are MNHEY and SMNVEV (reference sequence). The CDR3 covers 15 residues. The CDR3 region is CATRLDSILGGTQYF. CDR3 coding DNA: TGTGCCACTCGACTAGACTCCATCCTGGGTGGTACGCAGTATTTT.

This clonotype showed up many times. CDR3 loop: CAWSSGYEQYF. Here the CDR3 DNA reads TGTGCCTGGAGTTCCGGGTACGAGCAGTACTTC. The chain combines TRBV30 with TRBJ2-7; D gene uncertain. Per the germline V gene, CDR1 is GTSNPN and CDR2 is SVGIG (reference sequence). Deletions cut 2 bases from V and 4 bases from J, with 6 bases between. This CDR3 has 11 amino acids.

This clonotype was seen at least ten times. This chain connects TRBV28 to TRBJ2-1, with a tentative D call TRBD1 (5 bases). The germline CDR1 and CDR2 sequences are MDHEN and SYDVKM. The CDR3 extends over 15 amino acids. Between the trimmed V and J ends, which lost 5 bases and 2 bases, there was a span of 13 bases. CDR3 protein: CASSKGVSPYNEQFF. CDR3 DNA sequence: TGTGCCAGCAGTAAAGGGGTCTCGCCCTACAATGAGCAGTTCTTC.

This clonotype was recorded many times. The chain is built from TRBV4-3 and TRBJ1-1; D is ambiguous. Germline CDR1 is LGHNA and CDR2 is YSLEER. The CDR3 consists of 15 residues. Trimming left V 2 bases short and J 0 bases short, with 10 bases between. The CDR3 region is CASSQSPHMNTEAFF. The CDR3, as DNA: TGCGCCAGCAGCCAAAGCCCACACATGAACACTGAAGCTTTCTTT.

The chain is built from TRBV3-1 and TRBJ2-1; 11 nucleotides match TRBD2. The CDR3 totals 16 residues. The junction had 6 bases not matched to a gene; V was cut back by 0 bases and J by 8 bases. Germline lookup yields CDR1 LGHDT and CDR2 YNNKEL (reference sequence). The CDR3 coding sequence is TGTGCCAGCAGCCAAGATATACTAGCGGGGGTCGATGAGCAGTTCTTC. Its translation is CASSQDILAGVDEQFF.

This clonotype appeared many times. The rearrangement uses TRBV5-1 and TRBJ2-7; D is uncertain. Looked up from germline, CDR1 is SGHRS and CDR2 is YFSETQ. Between the trimmed V and J ends, which lost 0 bases and 7 bases, there was a span of 8 bases. The CDR3 runs 12 residues. CDR3 in amino acids: CASSLGEPEQYF. In DNA form, the CDR3 reads TGCGCCAGCAGCTTGGGAGAACCAGAGCAGTACTTC. Variable domain in full (rest from reference TRBV5-1 and TRBJ2-7): KAGVTQTPRYLIKTRGQQVTLSCSPISGHRSVSWYQQTPGQGLQFLFEYFSETQRNKGNFPGRFSGRQFSNSRSEMNVSTLELGDSALYLCASSLGEPEQYFGPGTRLTVT.

At least ten counts were recorded for this clonotype. V gene TRBV5-1 combines with J gene TRBJ1-1; D is possibly TRBD1 (5 bases). V gave up 4 bases and J gave up 6 bases, with 19 bases separating them. The CDR3 is 15 residues long. Germline CDR1 SGHRS, CDR2 YFSETQ. In DNA, the CDR3 is TGCGCCAGCAGCCTATACCATGGGGGGGTAGCTGAAGCTTTCTTT. It specifies CASSLYHGGVAEAFF.

This clonotype was recorded a few times. The chain couples TRBV6-2 or TRBV6-3 to TRBJ1-1, with TRBD1 matching over 7 bases. The ends lost 4 bases at V and 0 bases at J; junction bases unmatched: 5. Germline assignment: CDR1 MNHEY and CDR2 SVGEGT. This CDR3 is 15 amino acids long. The CDR3 DNA reads TGTGCCAGCAGTTCCTTGACAGGGTTGAACACTGAAGCTTTCTTT. This translates into CASSSLTGLNTEAFF.

This clonotype was recorded a few times. The V call is TRBV5-6, the J call TRBJ2-1, with 8 positions matching TRBD2. The CDR3 contains 14 residues. In germline, CDR1 is SGHDT, CDR2 YYEEEE. Germline trimming cut 1 base from V and 8 bases from J; bases unmatched to any gene: 5. The CDR3 loop reads CASSLLLAGYEQFF. Written as DNA, the CDR3 is TGTGCCAGCAGCTTGCTATTAGCGGGATATGAGCAGTTCTTC.